This entry lists 6 T cell receptor beta chains sequenced from one sample in a study of blood T cell repertoires in COVID-19. The method was immunoSEQ multiplex PCR; TCRdb's version includes in-frame clones alone and lacks a portion of them. The data contain around 160,000 clones, roughly 83% of them seen just once; the ten biggest clones take up over 10%. The source material was PBMCs or T cells enriched from blood (not recorded which). The receptors shown here come from a woman in her sixties who had recovered from COVID-19.

V gene TRBV2 combines with J gene TRBJ1-1; 9 bases fit TRBD1. Trimming at V came to 10 bases and at J to 2 bases, leaving 5 bases not matched to a gene. The germline CDR1 and CDR2 sequences are SNHLY and FYNNEI. This CDR3 spans 13 amino acids. CDR3 in DNA: TGTGCCACCACAGGGGGCGCAAACACTGAAGCTTTCTTT. Residues: CATTGGANTEAFF.

V and J are TRBV28 and TRBJ1-6, with unresolved D. The germline CDR1 and CDR2 sequences are MDHEN and SYDVKM. The CDR3 is 14 amino acids. V lost 7 bases, J lost 13 bases, and 20 bases lay in between. The CDR3 sequence is CASTPSGNYNPLHF. The DNA for the CDR3 is TGTGCCAGCACCCCCTCGGGGAATTATAATCCCCTCCACTTT.

This chain connects TRBV5-1 to TRBJ1-2, with 8 nucleotides matching TRBD1. From germline, CDR1 is SGHRS and CDR2 YFSETQ. The J segment lost 8 bases and the V segment lost 3 bases, leaving 6 bases of the junction unmatched. The CDR3 has 13 residues. CDR3 DNA: TGCGCCAGCAGCTCTATGGACAGGGAGGGCTACACCTTC. Translated, it gives CASSSMDREGYTF.

This chain links TRBV6-5 with TRBJ2-2; TRBD1 aligns across 9 bases. The V and J ends lost 6 bases and 2 bases, in that order; junction bases with no gene match: 4. This CDR3 region has 15 residues. Per the germline V gene, CDR1 is MNHEY and CDR2 is SVGAGI. Here the CDR3 DNA reads TGTGCCAGCAGCCGGACAGGGGACAACACCGGGGAGCTGTTTTTT. This encodes CASSRTGDNTGELFF.

Only one count was recorded for this clone. The gene calls are TRBV30 and TRBJ2-1; 14 bases are shared with TRBD2. V gave up 1 base and J gave up 10 bases; unmatched junction bases: 6. The CDR3 is 15 amino acids. CDR1 and CDR2 (germline): GTSNPN, SVGIG (reference sequence). The CDR3 region is CAWSGGLAGVGEQFF. The CDR3 DNA reads as TGTGCCTGGAGTGGGGGACTAGCGGGAGTGGGCGAGCAGTTCTTC.

The chain is built from TRBV24-1 and TRBJ2-7; 8 nucleotides agree with TRBD1. This CDR3 has 15 amino acids. The germline gives CDR1 KGHDR, CDR2 SFDVKD. V was clipped by 3 bases and J by 0 bases; unmatched bases: 3. The CDR3 DNA sequence: TGTGCCACCAGTGATCCCGGACAGGGCTCCTACGAGCAGTACTTC. Translated, it gives CATSDPGQGSYEQYF.